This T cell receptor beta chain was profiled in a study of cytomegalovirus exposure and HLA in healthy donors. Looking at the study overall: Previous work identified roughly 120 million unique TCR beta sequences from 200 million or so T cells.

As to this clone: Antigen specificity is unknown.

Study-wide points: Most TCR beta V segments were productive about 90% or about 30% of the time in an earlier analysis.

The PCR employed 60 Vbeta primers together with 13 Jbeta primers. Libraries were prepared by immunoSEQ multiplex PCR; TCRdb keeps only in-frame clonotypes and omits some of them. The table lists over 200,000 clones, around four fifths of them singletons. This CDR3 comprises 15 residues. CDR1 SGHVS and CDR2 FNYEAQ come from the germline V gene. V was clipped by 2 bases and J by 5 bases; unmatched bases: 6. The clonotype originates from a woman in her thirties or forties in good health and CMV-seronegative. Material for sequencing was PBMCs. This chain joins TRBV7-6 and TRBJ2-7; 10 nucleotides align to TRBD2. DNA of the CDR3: TGTGCCAGCAGCTTAAGGGCTAGCGGGGGAGACGAGCAGTACTTC. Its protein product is CASSLRASGGDEQYF.